The 3 T cell receptor beta chains below were found in one sample sequenced in a study of beta chain features in type 1 diabetes. Their specific antigens are unknown. Since all of the isolated RNA was reverse transcribed, expressed TCRB transcripts were what got sequenced. Profiling relied on immunoSEQ multiplex PCR, and the TCRdb table lists in-frame clones only, not all of them. Seen here are 640,000 or so clones, over 10% observed once, and the top ten hold about 0.02%. Notes on the study in general: Shortening of TCRB CDR3s, moderate but significant, appeared in all four CD4+ subsets of Type 1 diabetes patients.

The sequencing input was naive CD4+ T cells from blood. These receptors were collected from a man aged 18 to 29 with type 1 diabetes.

The rearrangement joins TRBV5-6 to TRBJ2-5; 9 nucleotides align to TRBD2. Looked up from germline, CDR1 is SGHDT and CDR2 is YYEEEE. V trimming: 4 bases; J trimming: 9 bases; junction bases outside the gene matches: 13. There are 15 residues in the CDR3. In nucleotides, the CDR3 is TGTGCCAGCAGCCTGATAGCGGGGGCCCCCACTTCCCAGTACTTC. Protein product: CASSLIAGAPTSQYF.

This clone has just a few counts. V usage is TRBV27 and J usage is TRBJ1-2; possible D gene TRBD1, 6 bases. V lost 1 base, J lost 7 bases, and 25 bases lay in between. The germline V gene encodes CDR1 MNHEY and CDR2 SMNVEV (reference sequence). This CDR3 comprises 18 residues. CDR3 loop: CASSLYSPQQGVRGGYTF. The CDR3 nucleotides are TGTGCCAGCAGTTTATATTCCCCCCAACAGGGAGTGAGAGGTGGCTACACCTTC.

This clone has more than one count but fewer than ten. This sample also contains other DNA sequences that code for the same CDR3. This sequence joins TRBV6-5 and TRBJ1-1; D is unresolved. The ends were cut back, 0 bases at V and 5 bases at J, with 7 bases in the middle. CDR3 length equals 13 residues. Germline-derived CDR1 and CDR2 are MNHEY and SVGAGI. The CDR3 is CASSYSPGTEAFF. The CDR3 DNA follows: TGTGCCAGCAGTTACTCGCCGGGGACTGAAGCTTTCTTT.